This T cell receptor (beta chain) came from a study of T cells in Graves' hyperthyroidism and ophthalmopathy. A patient was excluded if there was uncontrolled infection, other autoimmune disease, pregnancy or lactation. Roughly 9.1 ml of fresh peripheral blood supplied the PBMCs. This clonotype was observed a handful of times. Regions amplified from RNA transcripts were the TCR beta CDR3 regions. During a first-round RT-PCR of the TCR CDR3, the HTBI primer set was used. TCRdb itself ran the multiplex PCR reads through MiXCR, one entry per CDR3 protein. This table holds about 300,000 distinct CDR3 sequences, roughly 15% found once. The CDR3 extends over 15 amino acids. The germline V gene has CDR1 SEHNR and CDR2 FQNEAQ (reference sequence). The ends lost 5 bases at V and 9 bases at J; junction bases unmatched: 8.

V gene TRBV7-9 combines with J gene TRBJ1-6; TRBD1 matches 9 bases. What was sequenced was blood. This receptor was identified in a man aged 30-40 years with Graves' hyperthyroidism. DNA of the CDR3: TGTGCCAGCAGCCCACGACAGGGGGTAGGTTCACCCCTCCACTTT. This sequence encodes CASSPRQGVGSPLHF.